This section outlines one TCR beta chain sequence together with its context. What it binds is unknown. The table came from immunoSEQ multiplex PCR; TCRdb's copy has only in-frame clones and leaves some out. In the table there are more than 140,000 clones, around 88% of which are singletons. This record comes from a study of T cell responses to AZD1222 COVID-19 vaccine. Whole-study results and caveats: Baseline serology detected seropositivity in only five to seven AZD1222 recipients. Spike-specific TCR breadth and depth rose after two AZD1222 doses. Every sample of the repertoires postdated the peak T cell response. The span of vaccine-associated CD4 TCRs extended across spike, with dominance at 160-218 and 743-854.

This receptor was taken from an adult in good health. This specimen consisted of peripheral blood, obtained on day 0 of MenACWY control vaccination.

CDR3 sequence reads: CAISESGSEQYF. In DNA, the CDR3 is TGTGCCATCAGTGAGTCAGGGTCCGAGCAGTACTTC. The V call is TRBV10-3, the J call TRBJ2-7; D gene ambiguous. This CDR3 contains 12 residues. Germline CDR1 is ENHRY and CDR2 is SYGVKD. The V and J ends lost 0 bases and 6 bases respectively, with 6 bases between them.